These T cell receptor beta chains were read from a single sample in a study of T cells in localized non-small cell lung cancer. Method: immunoSEQ multiplex PCR; TCRdb's copy keeps in-frame clones and lacks some. The sample records roughly 3,400 clones, about 22% being singletons. The sample here was lung tumor tissue, taken before any cancer treatment. These receptors all stem from a woman aged 40-69 years with stage I lung adenocarcinoma. Each CDR3 is given with its conserved first and last residue. A D gene is named only where the DNA matches it firmly.

D,V,J,CDR3
-,TRBV11-3,TRBJ2-5,CASSTRTGQETQYF
-,TRBV6-8,TRBJ2-2,CASSYQSPNTGELFF
-,TRBV30,TRBJ2-5,CAWSVQRQETQYF
TRBD1,TRBV6-8,TRBJ1-6,CASRAGTGGSSYNSPLHF
TRBD2,TRBV29-1,TRBJ2-3,CSVETAGGDTQYF
-,TRBV2,TRBJ2-5,CASSGSRETQYF
-,TRBV11-3,TRBJ2-7,CASSAWDITYEQYF
TRBD2,TRBV6-8,TRBJ2-1,CAVVGSGRMNEQFF